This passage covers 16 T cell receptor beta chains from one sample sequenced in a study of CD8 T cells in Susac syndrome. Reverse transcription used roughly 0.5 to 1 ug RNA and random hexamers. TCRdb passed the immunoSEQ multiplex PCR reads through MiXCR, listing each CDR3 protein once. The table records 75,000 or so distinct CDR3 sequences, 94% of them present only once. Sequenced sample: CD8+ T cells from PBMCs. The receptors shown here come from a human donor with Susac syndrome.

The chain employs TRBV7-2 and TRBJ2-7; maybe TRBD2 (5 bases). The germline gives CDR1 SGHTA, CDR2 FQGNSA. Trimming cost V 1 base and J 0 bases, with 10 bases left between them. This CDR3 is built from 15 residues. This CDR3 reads CASSLGVGSSYEQYF. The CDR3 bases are TGTGCCAGCAGCTTAGGAGTGGGGAGCTCCTACGAGCAGTACTTC.

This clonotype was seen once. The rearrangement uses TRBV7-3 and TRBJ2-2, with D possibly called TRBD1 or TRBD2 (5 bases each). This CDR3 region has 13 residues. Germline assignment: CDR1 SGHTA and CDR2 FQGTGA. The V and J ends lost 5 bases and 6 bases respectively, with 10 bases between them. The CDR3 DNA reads TGTGCCAGCAGCCTATCGGGGCCCGGGGAGCTGTTTTTT. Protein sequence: CASSLSGPGELFF.

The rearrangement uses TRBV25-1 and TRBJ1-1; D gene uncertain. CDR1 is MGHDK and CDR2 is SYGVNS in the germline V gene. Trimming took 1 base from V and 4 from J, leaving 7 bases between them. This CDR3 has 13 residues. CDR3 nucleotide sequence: TGTGCCAGCAGTGAATTTGTGAGCACTGAAGCTTTCTTT. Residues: CASSEFVSTEAFF. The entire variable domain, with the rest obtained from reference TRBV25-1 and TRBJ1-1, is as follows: EADIYQTPRYLVIGTGKKITLECSQTMGHDKMYWYQQDPGMELHLIHYSYGVNSTEKGDLSSESTVSRIRTEHFPLTLESARPSHTSQYLCASSEFVSTEAFFGQGTRLTVV.

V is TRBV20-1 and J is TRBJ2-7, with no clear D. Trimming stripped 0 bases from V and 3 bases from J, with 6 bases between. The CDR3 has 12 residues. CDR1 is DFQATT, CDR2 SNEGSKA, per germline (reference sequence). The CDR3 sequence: CSARDPGYEQYF. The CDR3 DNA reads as TGCAGTGCTAGAGATCCGGGCTACGAGCAGTACTTC.

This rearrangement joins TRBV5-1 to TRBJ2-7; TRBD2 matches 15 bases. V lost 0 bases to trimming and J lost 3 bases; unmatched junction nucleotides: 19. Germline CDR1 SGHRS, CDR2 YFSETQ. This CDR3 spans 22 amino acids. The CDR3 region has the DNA TGCGCCAGCAGCTTGGTGGGAAGGCACTGGACTAGCGGGGGGGCCGAAGGCTACGAGCAGTACTTC. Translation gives CASSLVGRHWTSGGAEGYEQYF.

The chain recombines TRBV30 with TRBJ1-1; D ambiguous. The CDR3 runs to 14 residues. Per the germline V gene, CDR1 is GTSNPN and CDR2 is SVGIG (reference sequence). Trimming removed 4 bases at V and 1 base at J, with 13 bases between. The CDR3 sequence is CAWKDGRPNTEAFF. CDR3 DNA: TGTGCCTGGAAGGATGGACGGCCGAACACTGAAGCTTTCTTT.

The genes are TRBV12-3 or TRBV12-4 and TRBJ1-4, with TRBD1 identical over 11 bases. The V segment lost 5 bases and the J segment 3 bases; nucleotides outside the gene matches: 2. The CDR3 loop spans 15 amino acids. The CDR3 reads CASSPGQGANEKLFF. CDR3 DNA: TGTGCCAGCAGTCCGGGACAGGGGGCTAATGAAAAACTGTTTTTT.

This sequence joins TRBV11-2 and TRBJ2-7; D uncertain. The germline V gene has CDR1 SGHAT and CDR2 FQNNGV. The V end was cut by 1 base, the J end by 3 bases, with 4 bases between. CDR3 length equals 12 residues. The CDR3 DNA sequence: TGTGCCAGCAGCTTAGGCAACTACGAGCAGTACTTC. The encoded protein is CASSLGNYEQYF.

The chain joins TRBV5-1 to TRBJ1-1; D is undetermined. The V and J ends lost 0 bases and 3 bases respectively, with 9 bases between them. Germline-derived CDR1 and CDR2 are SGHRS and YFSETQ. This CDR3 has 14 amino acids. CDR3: CASSLAPRDTEAFF. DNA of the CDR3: TGCGCCAGCAGCTTGGCCCCCCGGGACACTGAAGCTTTCTTT.

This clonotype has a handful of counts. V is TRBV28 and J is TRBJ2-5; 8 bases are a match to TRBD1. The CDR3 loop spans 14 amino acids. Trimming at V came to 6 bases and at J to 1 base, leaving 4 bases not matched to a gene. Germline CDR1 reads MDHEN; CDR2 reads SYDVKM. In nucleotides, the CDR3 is TGTGCCAGCAGCGGCGGACAGGGCCAAGAGACCCAGTACTTC. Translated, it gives CASSGGQGQETQYF.

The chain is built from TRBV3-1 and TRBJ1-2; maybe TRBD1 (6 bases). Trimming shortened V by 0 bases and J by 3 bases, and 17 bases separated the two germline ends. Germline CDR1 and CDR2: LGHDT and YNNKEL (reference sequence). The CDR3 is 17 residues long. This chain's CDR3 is CASSQEWGRGGDYGYTF. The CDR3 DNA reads TGTGCCAGCAGCCAAGAGTGGGGGCGCGGGGGAGACTATGGCTACACCTTC.

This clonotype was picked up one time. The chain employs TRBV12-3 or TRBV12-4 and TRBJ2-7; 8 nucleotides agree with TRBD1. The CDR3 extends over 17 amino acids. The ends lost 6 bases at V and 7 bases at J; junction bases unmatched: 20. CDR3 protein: CASSPGQGVVGLEEQYF. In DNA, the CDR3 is TGTGCCAGCAGCCCCGGACAGGGCGTTGTGGGCCTGGAGGAGCAGTACTTC.

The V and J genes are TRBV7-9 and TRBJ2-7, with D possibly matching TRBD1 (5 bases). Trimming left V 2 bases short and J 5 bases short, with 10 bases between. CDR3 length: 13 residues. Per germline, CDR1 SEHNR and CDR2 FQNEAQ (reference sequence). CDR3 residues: CASSLKWGHEQYF. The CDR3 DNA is TGTGCCAGCAGCTTAAAGTGGGGCCACGAGCAGTACTTC.

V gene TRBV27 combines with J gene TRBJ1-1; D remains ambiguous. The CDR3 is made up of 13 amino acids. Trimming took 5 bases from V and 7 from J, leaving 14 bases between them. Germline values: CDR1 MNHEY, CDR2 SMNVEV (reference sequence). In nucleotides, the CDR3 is TGTGCCAGCAGTCGTACCGCCGGCGGTGAAGCTTTCTTT. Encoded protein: CASSRTAGGEAFF.

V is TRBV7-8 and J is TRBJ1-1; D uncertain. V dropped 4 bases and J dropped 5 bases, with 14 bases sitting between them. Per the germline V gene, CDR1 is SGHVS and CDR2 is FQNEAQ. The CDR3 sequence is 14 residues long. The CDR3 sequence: CASSSELGWTEAFF. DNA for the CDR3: TGTGCCAGCAGCTCAGAACTGGGGTGGACTGAAGCTTTCTTT.

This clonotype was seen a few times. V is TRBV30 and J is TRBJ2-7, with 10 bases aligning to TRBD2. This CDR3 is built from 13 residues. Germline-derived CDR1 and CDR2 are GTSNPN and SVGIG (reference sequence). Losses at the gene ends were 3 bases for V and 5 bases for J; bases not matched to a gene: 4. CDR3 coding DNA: TGTGCCTGGAGCGACGGACTAGCGGACGAGCAGTACTTC. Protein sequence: CAWSDGLADEQYF.